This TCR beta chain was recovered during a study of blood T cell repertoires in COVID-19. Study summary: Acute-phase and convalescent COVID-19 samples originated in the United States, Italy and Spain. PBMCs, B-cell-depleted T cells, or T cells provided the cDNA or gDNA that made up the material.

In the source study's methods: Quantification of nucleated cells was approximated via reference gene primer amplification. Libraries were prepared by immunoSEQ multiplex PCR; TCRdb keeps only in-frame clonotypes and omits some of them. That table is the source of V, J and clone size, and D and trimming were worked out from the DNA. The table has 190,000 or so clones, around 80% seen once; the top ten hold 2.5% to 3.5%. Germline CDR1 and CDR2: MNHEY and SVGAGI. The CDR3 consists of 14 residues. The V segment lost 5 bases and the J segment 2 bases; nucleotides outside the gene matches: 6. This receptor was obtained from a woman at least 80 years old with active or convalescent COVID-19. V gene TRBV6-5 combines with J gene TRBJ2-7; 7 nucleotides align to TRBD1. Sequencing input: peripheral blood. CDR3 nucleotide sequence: TGTGCCAGCAGTCGGGACAGATTTACCTACGAGCAGTACTTC. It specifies CASSRDRFTYEQYF.